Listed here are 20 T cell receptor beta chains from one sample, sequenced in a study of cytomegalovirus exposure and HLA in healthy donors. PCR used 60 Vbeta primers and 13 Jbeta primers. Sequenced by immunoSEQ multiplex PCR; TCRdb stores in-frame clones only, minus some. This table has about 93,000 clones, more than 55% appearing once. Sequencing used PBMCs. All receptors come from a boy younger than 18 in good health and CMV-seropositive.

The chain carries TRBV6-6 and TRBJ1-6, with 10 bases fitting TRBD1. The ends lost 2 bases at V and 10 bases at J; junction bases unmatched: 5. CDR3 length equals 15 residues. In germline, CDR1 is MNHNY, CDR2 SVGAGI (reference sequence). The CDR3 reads CASSYPPGQGSPLHF. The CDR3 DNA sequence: TGTGCCAGCAGTTACCCCCCGGGACAGGGGTCACCCCTCCACTTT.

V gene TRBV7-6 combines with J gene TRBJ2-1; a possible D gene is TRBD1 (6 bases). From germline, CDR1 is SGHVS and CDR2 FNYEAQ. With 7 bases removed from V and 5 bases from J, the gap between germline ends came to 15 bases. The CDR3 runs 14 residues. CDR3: CASTKRGSHNEQFF. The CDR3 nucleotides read TGTGCCAGCACGAAGAGGGGGTCCCACAATGAGCAGTTCTTC.

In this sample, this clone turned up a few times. Here the CDR3 DNA reads TGCGCCAGCAGCTTGGAGCCAGGGTCGGGAAACACCATATATTTT. Protein product: CASSLEPGSGNTIYF. The rearrangement uses TRBV5-1 and TRBJ1-3, with D perhaps TRBD1 (5 bases). The V end was cut by 0 bases, the J end by 4 bases, with 11 bases between. CDR1 SGHRS and CDR2 YFSETQ come from the germline V gene. The CDR3 is made up of 15 amino acids.

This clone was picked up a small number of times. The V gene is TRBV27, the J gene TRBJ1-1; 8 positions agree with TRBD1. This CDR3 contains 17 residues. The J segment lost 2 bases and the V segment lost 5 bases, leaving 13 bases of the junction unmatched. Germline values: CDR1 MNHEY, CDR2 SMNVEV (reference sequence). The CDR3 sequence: CASSLLQTGAKNTEAFF. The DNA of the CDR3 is TGTGCCAGCAGTCTCCTCCAGACAGGGGCCAAAAACACTGAAGCTTTCTTT.

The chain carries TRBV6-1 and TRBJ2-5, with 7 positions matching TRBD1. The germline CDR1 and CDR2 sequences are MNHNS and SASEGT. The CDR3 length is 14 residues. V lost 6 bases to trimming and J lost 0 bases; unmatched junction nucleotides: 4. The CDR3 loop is CASRRDRYQETQYF. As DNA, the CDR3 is TGTGCCAGCAGAAGGGACAGATACCAAGAGACCCAGTACTTC.

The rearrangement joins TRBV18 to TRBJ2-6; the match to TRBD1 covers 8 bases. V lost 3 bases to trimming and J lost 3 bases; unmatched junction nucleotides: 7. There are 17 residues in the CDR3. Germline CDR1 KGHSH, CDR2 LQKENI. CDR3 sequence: CASSPLIGQGGANVLTF. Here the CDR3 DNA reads TGTGCCAGCTCACCTTTAATAGGACAGGGTGGGGCCAACGTCCTGACTTTC.

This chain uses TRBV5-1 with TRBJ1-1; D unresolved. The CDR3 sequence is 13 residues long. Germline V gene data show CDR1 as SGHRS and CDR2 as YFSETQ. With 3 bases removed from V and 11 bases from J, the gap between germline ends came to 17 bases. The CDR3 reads CASSSEDGLSAFF. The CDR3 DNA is TGCGCCAGCAGCTCCGAAGACGGGTTGAGTGCTTTCTTT.

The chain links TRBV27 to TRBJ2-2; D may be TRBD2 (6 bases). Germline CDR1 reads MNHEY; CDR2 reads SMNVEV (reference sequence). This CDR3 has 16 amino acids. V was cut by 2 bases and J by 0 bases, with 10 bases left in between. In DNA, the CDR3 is TGTGCCAGCAGTTTACGCGGGGTAGCGAACACCGGGGAGCTGTTTTTT. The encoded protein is CASSLRGVANTGELFF.

The CDR3 reads CASSRSAGTPGANVLTF. In DNA, the CDR3 is TGTGCCAGCAGTCGATCAGCAGGGACTCCTGGGGCCAACGTCCTGACTTTC. V usage is TRBV5-4 and J usage is TRBJ2-6; possible D gene TRBD2, 6 bases. V lost 5 bases to trimming and J lost 2 bases, with 17 bases between them. CDR3 length: 17 residues. The germline V gene has CDR1 SGHNT and CDR2 YYREEE (reference sequence). The full variable domain, with the rest looked up from reference TRBV5-4 and TRBJ2-6, is ETGVTQSPTHLIKTRGQQVTLRCSSQSGHNTVSWYQQALGQGPQFIFQYYREEENGRGNFPPRFSGLQFPNYSSELNVNALELDDSALYLCASSRSAGTPGANVLTFGAGSRLTVL.

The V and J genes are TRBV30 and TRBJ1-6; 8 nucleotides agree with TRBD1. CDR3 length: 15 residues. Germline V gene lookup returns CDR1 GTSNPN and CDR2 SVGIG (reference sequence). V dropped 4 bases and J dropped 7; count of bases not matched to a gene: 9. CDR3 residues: CAWKGQGAFNSPLHF. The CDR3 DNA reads TGTGCCTGGAAGGGGCAGGGGGCTTTCAATTCACCCCTCCACTTT.

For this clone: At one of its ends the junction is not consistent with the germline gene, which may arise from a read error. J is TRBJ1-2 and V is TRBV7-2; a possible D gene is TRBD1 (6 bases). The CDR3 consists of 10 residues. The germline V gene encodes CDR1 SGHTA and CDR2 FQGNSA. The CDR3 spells CASSSGDRIF. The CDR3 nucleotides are TGTGCCAGCAGCTCAGGGGATAGGATCTTC.

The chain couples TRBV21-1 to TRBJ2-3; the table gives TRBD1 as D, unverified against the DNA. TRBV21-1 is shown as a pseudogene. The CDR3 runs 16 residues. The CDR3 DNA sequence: TGTGCCAGCAGCTCCACTTGGGACAAGCCGGCGGATACGCAGTATTTT. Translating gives CASSSTWDKPADTQYF.

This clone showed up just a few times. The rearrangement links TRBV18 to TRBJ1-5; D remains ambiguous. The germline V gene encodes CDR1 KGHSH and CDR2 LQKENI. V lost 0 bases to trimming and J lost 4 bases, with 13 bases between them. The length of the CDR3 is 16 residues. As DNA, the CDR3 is TGTGCCAGCTCACCACCGTATAGAAGAGGAAATCAGCCCCAGCATTTT. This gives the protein CASSPPYRRGNQPQHF.

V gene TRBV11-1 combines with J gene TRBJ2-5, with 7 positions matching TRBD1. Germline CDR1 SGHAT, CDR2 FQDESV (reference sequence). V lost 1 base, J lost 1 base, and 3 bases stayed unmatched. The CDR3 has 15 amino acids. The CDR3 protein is CASSLGGQVQETQYF. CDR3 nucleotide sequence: TGTGCCAGCAGCTTAGGAGGACAGGTCCAAGAGACCCAGTACTTC.

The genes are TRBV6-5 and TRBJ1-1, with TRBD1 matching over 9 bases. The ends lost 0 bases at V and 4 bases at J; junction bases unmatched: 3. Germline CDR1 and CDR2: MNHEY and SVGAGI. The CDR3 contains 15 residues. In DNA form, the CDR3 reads TGTGCCAGCAGTTACTCTCGACAGGGGGGCACTGAAGCTTTCTTT. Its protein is CASSYSRQGGTEAFF.

The CDR3 spells CASSFRQGLDTEAFF. The CDR3 DNA is TGTGCCAGCAGCTTCCGACAGGGGCTGGACACTGAAGCTTTCTTT. V gene TRBV13 combines with J gene TRBJ1-1; 8 bases are shared with TRBD1. This CDR3 contains 15 residues. Trimming at V came to 3 bases and at J to 3 bases, leaving 6 bases not matched to a gene. Germline loops: CDR1 PRHDT, CDR2 FYEKMQ (reference sequence).

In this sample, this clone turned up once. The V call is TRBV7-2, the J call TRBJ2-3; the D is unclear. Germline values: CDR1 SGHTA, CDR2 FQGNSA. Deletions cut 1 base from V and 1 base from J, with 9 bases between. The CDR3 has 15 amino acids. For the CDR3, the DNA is TGTGCCAGCAGCTTAGTTAACGGAGGCACAGATACGCAGTATTTT. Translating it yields CASSLVNGGTDTQYF.

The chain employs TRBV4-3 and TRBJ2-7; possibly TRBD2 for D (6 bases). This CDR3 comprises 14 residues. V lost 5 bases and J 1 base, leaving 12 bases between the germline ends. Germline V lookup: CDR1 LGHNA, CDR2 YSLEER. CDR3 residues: CASSYYRGSYEQYF. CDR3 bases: TGCGCCAGCAGCTACTATCGGGGGTCCTACGAGCAGTACTTC.

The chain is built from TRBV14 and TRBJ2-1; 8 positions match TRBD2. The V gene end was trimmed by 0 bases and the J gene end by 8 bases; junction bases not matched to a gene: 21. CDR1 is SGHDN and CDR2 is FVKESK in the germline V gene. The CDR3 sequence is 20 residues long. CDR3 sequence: CASSQDYLSSWRGALDEQFF. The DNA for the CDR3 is TGTGCCAGCAGCCAAGATTACCTTAGTTCCTGGCGGGGGGCCTTGGATGAGCAGTTCTTC.

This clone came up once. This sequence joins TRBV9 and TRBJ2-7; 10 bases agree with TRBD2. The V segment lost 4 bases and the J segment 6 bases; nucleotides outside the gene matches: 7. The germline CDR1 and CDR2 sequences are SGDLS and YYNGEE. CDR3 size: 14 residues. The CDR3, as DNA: TGTGCCAGCAGCCTCAGCGGGAGGGCGGCCGAGCAGTACTTC. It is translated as CASSLSGRAAEQYF.